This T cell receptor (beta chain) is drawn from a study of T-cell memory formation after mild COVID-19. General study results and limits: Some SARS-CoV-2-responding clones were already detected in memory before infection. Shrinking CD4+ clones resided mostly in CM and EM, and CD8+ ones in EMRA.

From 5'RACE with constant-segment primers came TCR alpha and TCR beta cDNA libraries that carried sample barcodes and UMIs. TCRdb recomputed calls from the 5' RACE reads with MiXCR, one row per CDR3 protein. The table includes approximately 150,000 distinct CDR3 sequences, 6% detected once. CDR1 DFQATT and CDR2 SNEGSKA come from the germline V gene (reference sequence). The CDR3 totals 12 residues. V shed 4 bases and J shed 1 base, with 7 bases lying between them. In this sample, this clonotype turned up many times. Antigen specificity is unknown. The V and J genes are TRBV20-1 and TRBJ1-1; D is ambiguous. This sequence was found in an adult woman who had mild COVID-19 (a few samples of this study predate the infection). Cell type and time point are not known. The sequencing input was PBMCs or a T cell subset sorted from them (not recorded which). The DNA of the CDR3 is TGCAGTGCTACTAAGGGGAACACTGAAGCTTTCTTT. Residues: CSATKGNTEAFF.